The entry below describes one T cell receptor beta chain. Its antigen remains unidentified. A J-beta primer mix and a sample-barcoded 5' primer were used in a second PCR of about 7 to 12 cycles. TCRdb ran MiXCR on the 5' RACE reads and lists one entry per CDR3 protein. The sample includes some 940,000 distinct CDR3 sequences, 29% of them seen just once. The record originates from a study of blood T cells in healthy people across ages. Study-wide findings and caveats: TCR beta diversity was tightly associated with the proportion of naive T cells.

This CDR3 spans 15 amino acids. Per the germline V gene, CDR1 is SGHTA and CDR2 is FQGNSA. V gave up 1 base and J gave up 7 bases, with 14 bases separating them. This same sample was also taken into another study, of T cells of mothers and their children. That publication notes: Unrelated pairs and related pairs have their TCR recombination output shaped similarly by thymic selection.

The clonotype originates from a woman aged 40 to 50 in good health. This chain joins TRBV7-2 and TRBJ1-5, with D hard to call. Sequenced: blood. The CDR3 nucleotides are TGTGCCAGCAGCTTAGTGTCGGGGTACAGCCAGCCCCAGCATTTT. It is translated as CASSLVSGYSQPQHF.